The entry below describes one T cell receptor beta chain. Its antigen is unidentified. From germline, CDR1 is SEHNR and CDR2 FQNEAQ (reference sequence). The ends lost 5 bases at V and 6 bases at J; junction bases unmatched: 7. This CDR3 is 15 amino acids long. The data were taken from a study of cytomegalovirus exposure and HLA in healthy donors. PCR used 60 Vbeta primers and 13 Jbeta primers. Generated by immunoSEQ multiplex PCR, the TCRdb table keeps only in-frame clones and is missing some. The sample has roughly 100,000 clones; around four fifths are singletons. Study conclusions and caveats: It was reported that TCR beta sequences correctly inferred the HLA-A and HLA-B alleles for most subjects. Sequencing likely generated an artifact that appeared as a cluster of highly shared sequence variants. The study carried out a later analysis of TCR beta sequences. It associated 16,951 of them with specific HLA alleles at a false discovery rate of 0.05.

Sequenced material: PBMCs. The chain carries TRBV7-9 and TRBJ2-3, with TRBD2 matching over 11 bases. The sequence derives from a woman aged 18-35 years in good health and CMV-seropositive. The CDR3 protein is CASSQGLAVGDTQYF. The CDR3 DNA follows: TGTGCCAGCAGCCAGGGACTAGCGGTAGGGGATACGCAGTATTTT. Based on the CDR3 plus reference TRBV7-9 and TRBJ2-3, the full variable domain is DTGVSQNPRHKITKRGQNVTFRCDPISEHNRLYWYRQTLGQGPEFLTYFQNEAQLEKSRLLSDRFSAERPKGSFSTLEIQRTEQGDSAMYLCASSQGLAVGDTQYFGPGTRLTVL.